This TCR beta chain was identified in a study of shared clonotypes between healthy human individuals. Study outcomes and limitations: Generation probabilities of non-shared clonotypes were lower (relative to those shared by all four donors). When naive CD4 clonotypes were compared across a few donors, 5% to 5.5% were shared. Rarefaction demonstrated incomplete sorted-subset sequencing despite large depth.

As to this clone: Its specificity is unknown.

Some clones are missing from TCRdb's copy, which holds only in-frame ones; the method was immunoSEQ multiplex PCR. This sample has about 2.3 million clones, with roughly 93% found just once. The CDR3 has 14 residues. Germline CDR1 KGHSH, CDR2 LQKENI. The germline V and J ends were trimmed by 1 base and 3 bases, with 9 bases remaining between them. The clonotype originates from a man aged 18 to 30 in good health. Some clones in this sample may be carry-over from other donors' samples. The chain links TRBV18 to TRBJ1-1, with D unclear. Source material: naive CD4+ T cells from PBMCs. Subset indicated: CD45RA+ positively selected. The CDR3 sequence: CASSPQHGDTEAFF. As DNA, the CDR3 is TGTGCCAGCTCACCACAACACGGGGACACTGAAGCTTTCTTT.